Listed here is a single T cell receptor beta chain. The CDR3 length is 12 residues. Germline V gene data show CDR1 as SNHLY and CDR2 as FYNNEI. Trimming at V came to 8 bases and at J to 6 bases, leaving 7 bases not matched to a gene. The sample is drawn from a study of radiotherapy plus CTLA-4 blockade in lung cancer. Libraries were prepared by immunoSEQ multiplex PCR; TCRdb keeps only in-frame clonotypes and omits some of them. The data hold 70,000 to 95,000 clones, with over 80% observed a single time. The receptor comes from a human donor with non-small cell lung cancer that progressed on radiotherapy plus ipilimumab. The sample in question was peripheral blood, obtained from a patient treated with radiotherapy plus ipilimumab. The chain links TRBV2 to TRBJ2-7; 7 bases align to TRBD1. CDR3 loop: CASGSTGTEQYF. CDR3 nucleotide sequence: TGTGCCAGCGGGTCGACAGGGACCGAGCAGTACTTC.